The next 8 T cell receptor beta chains were all read from a single sample in a study of blood T cell repertoires in COVID-19. Produced via immunoSEQ multiplex PCR; TCRdb's table is partial and in-frame only. Here the sample spans under 200,000 clones, roughly 84% being singletons. The specimen was peripheral blood. Source of these receptors: a woman in her 70s with COVID-19, enrolled during active disease.

This chain connects TRBV25-1 to TRBJ2-1; 8 bases are shared with TRBD1. CDR3 length equals 15 residues. Germline V gene data show CDR1 as MGHDK and CDR2 as SYGVNS. With 5 bases clipped from V and 0 bases from J, the junction kept 3 bases outside the gene matches. CDR3 sequence reads: CASSPQGASYNEQFF. The CDR3 DNA follows: TGTGCCAGCAGTCCCCAGGGGGCCTCCTACAATGAGCAGTTCTTC. The whole variable domain, filled in from reference TRBV25-1 and TRBJ2-1, reads EADIYQTPRYLVIGTGKKITLECSQTMGHDKMYWYQQDPGMELHLIHYSYGVNSTEKGDLSSESTVSRIRTEHFPLTLESARPSHTSQYLCASSPQGASYNEQFFGPGTRLTVL.

The DNA for the CDR3 is TGTGCCAGCAGGTTCACGCGGGGCGTCGGTAATTCACCCCTCCACTTT. Residues: CASRFTRGVGNSPLHF. V is TRBV3-1 (or the pseudogene TRBV3-2) and J is TRBJ1-6, with D possibly being TRBD1 (5 bases). V lost 6 bases and J lost 6, with 18 bases in between. Germline values: CDR1 LGHDT, CDR2 YNNKEL (reference sequence). The CDR3 sequence is 16 residues long.

The chain uses TRBV1 and TRBJ1-1; the DNA was not used to check the table's D call, TRBD1. TRBV1 is flagged as a pseudogene. CDR3 size: 13 residues. As DNA, the CDR3 is TGCACCAGCAGCCGAAAGGGGCACACTGAAGCTTTCTTT. Translation: CTSSRKGHTEAFF.

This clone was seen only a few times. The chain recombines TRBV5-1 with TRBJ1-1; D perhaps matches TRBD1 (6 bases). V lost 4 bases and J 4 bases, leaving 14 bases between the germline ends. Germline CDR1 and CDR2: SGHRS and YFSETQ. The CDR3 extends over 14 amino acids. In nucleotides, the CDR3 is TGCGCCAGCAGCATACGGACAGAAGGCACTGAAGCTTTCTTT. Its protein product is CASSIRTEGTEAFF.

This clone is labeled medium-sized (0.01 to 0.1%). The chain couples TRBV19 to TRBJ2-7, with D possibly matching TRBD2 (5 bases). Germline CDR1 is LNHDA and CDR2 is SQIVND (reference sequence). Trimming left V 5 bases short and J 6 bases short, with 14 bases between. The CDR3 runs to 13 residues. The CDR3 DNA reads TGTGCCAGTAGTCCTGGTCCTGCGGGCGAGCAGTACTTC. It translates to CASSPGPAGEQYF. The full variable domain, rest sourced from reference TRBV19 and TRBJ2-7, is DGGITQSPKYLFRKEGQNVTLSCEQNLNHDAMYWYRQDPGQGLRLIYYSQIVNDFQKGDIAEGYSVSREKKESFPLTVTSAQKNPTAFYLCASSPGPAGEQYFGPGTRLTVT.

Only one count was recorded for this clone. The V and J genes are TRBV2 and TRBJ1-3; no definite D call. The CDR3 totals 15 residues. The germline V gene has CDR1 SNHLY and CDR2 FYNNEI. V was trimmed by 3 bases and J by 0 bases, leaving 9 bases between them. CDR3: CASSDRGRSGNTIYF. CDR3 nucleotides: TGTGCCAGCAGTGATAGAGGTCGCTCTGGAAACACCATATATTTT.

The V gene is TRBV5-1, the J gene TRBJ1-2; tentative D call: TRBD1 (6 bases). The CDR3 consists of 17 residues. Germline CDR1 and CDR2: SGHRS and YFSETQ. V was trimmed by 0 bases and J by 4 bases, leaving 19 bases between them. The CDR3 nucleotides are TGCGCCAGCAGCTTGGTTAGCGGGGGCGCCGCCATCTATGGCTACACCTTC. It yields the protein CASSLVSGGAAIYGYTF.

J is TRBJ2-2 and V is TRBV6-4, with TRBD2 matching over 8 bases. The CDR3 has 15 amino acids. Germline CDR1 is MRHNA and CDR2 is SNTAGT. Trimming cost V 6 bases and J 4 bases; bases outside gene matches: 7. CDR3 protein: CASSQAGVGTGELFF. As DNA, the CDR3 is TGTGCCAGCAGCCAAGCGGGAGTAGGCACCGGGGAGCTGTTTTTT.